This is a list of T cell receptor beta chains from one sample in a study of T cells in Graves' hyperthyroidism and ophthalmopathy. One entry per CDR3 protein results from TCRdb running MiXCR on the multiplex PCR reads. The sample holds approximately 610,000 distinct CDR3 sequences, roughly 14% seen once. The sample was blood. The source is a woman between 40 and 55 years old with Graves' ophthalmopathy. Both conserved end residues are part of each CDR3. A D gene is named only where the DNA matches it firmly. Clone size appears in some rows only: once, few, many, or a class for an expanded clone.

NA	TRBV12-3/TRBV12-4	TRBJ1-5	many	TGTGCCAGCGGTAACAGGGCTCCTCAGCCCCAGCATTTT	CASGNRAPQPQHF
TRBD1	TRBV5-1	TRBJ2-5	many	TGCGCCAGCAGCTTGGGATGGACAGGGCCCCAAGAGACCCAGTACTTC	CASSLGWTGPQETQYF
TRBD1	TRBV28	TRBJ2-5	many	TGTGCCAGCAAGACAGGGACCACACAAGAGACCCAGTACTTC	CASKTGTTQETQYF
NA	TRBV7-9	TRBJ1-1	NA	TGTGCCAGCAGGAAATCGGCAGAGAACACTGAAGCTTTCTTT	CASRKSAENTEAFF
NA	TRBV7-8	TRBJ1-2	many	TGTGCCAGCAGTCCCGGGCCGTTTGGTGGCTACACCTTC	CASSPGPFGGYTF
NA	TRBV3-1	TRBJ1-1	few	TGTGCCAGCAGCCAGGCCCCGGGGAACACTGAAGCTTTCTTT	CASSQAPGNTEAFF
TRBD2	TRBV7-2	TRBJ2-7	NA	TGTGCCAGCAGCCACACTAGCGGGAGTCACTACGAGCAGTACTTC	CASSHTSGSHYEQYF
TRBD1	TRBV7-6	TRBJ2-7	many	TGTGCCAGCAGCTTACAGGGGGCCGACTACGAGCAGTACTTC	CASSLQGADYEQYF
NA	TRBV6-5	TRBJ2-2	once	TGTGCCAGCAGTTACGCTGGGCGGGTCCAACGAGCCGGGGAGCTGTTTTTT	CASSYAGRVQRAGELFF
NA	TRBV27	TRBJ2-5	NA	TGTGCCAGCAGCACCTACAGGGACCAAGAGACCCAGTACTTC	CASSTYRDQETQYF
NA	TRBV19	TRBJ2-7	many	TGTGCCAGTAGTATTGCCGGAGACGACTCCTACGAGCAGTACTTC	CASSIAGDDSYEQYF
TRBD1	TRBV10-1	TRBJ1-5	NA	TGCGCCAGCAGTGAGGGGACAGGGACTCAGCCCCAGCATTTT	CASSEGTGTQPQHF
NA	TRBV27	TRBJ2-1	many	TGTGCCAGCAGTTTAGGACAGACCCTCTACAATGAGCAGTTCTTC	CASSLGQTLYNEQFF
NA	TRBV12-3/TRBV12-4	TRBJ1-5	NA	TGTGCCAGCACCCCCGGGATTTTGGCTTCCTATAGCAATCAGCCCCAGCATTTT	CASTPGILASYSNQPQHF
NA	TRBV28	TRBJ2-4	NA	TGTGCCAGCAGCACAGATGGCGTTAACATTCAGTACTTC	CASSTDGVNIQYF
TRBD2	TRBV11-2	TRBJ2-5	many	TGTGCCAGCAGCCCGACATCATATACTAGCGGGAGATTATGGGAGACCCAGTACTTC	CASSPTSYTSGRLWETQYF
NA	TRBV7-2	TRBJ2-7	few	TGTGCCAGCAGCCGTGTCGGGGGCGACGAGCAGTACTTC	CASSRVGGDEQYF
NA	TRBV19	TRBJ2-2	many	TGTGCCAGTAGTACCCTCCAGTCCGGGGAGCTGTTTTTT	CASSTLQSGELFF
NA	TRBV7-9	TRBJ1-2	few	TGTGCCAGCAGCCCGGCGGTGAGAGCTTTCTATGGCTACACCTTC	CASSPAVRAFYGYTF
NA	TRBV6-5	TRBJ2-5	many	TGTGCCAGCAGTTCCGACCTGGGAGAGACCCAGTACTTC	CASSSDLGETQYF
NA	TRBV24-1	TRBJ2-5	many	TGTGCCATCACAAGACCTGGACAGCAAGAGACCCAGTACTTC	CAITRPGQQETQYF
TRBD2	TRBV12-3/TRBV12-4	TRBJ2-1	many	TGTGCCAGCAGTTTTAGCGGGAAGGGCGAGCAGTTCTTC	CASSFSGKGEQFF
NA	TRBV6-5	TRBJ1-3	many	TGTGCCAGCAGTTTATCGGACGGGAGCTCTGGAAACACCATATATTTT	CASSLSDGSSGNTIYF
NA	TRBV7-9	TRBJ2-7	NA	TGTGCCAGCGGAGATCAGGACACAGCCTACGAGCAGTACTTC	CASGDQDTAYEQYF
NA	TRBV6-5	TRBJ1-1	many	TGTGCCAGCAGTAACCGAGACACTGAAGCTTTCTTT	CASSNRDTEAFF
NA	TRBV19	TRBJ1-2	few	TGTGCCAGTAGGACTTTGACGGAGACTAACTATGGCTACACCTTC	CASRTLTETNYGYTF
NA	TRBV6-2/TRBV6-3	TRBJ2-7	many	TGTGCCAGCAGTTACGGGCTCTACTCCTACGAGCAGTACTTC	CASSYGLYSYEQYF
NA	TRBV6-1	TRBJ2-7	NA	TGTGCCAGCAGTAAACACGGCTACGAGCAGTACTTC	CASSKHGYEQYF
NA	TRBV9	TRBJ2-7	NA	TGTGCCAGCAGCCTTAGAGGGGGATTTTACGAGCAGTACTTC	CASSLRGGFYEQYF
TRBD2	TRBV19	TRBJ2-7	few	TGTGCCAGTAGCCGCGGGACTAGCGCCGCCTACGAGCAGTACTTC	CASSRGTSAAYEQYF
NA	TRBV7-9	TRBJ1-1	many	TGTGCCAGCAAGACTACCAGCGAAGCTTTCTTT	CASKTTSEAFF
TRBD1	TRBV28	TRBJ2-7	many	TGTGCCAGCAGTTTAGCTCAGGGGGAAGTAAACAGGCAGTACTTC	CASSLAQGEVNRQYF
NA	TRBV15	TRBJ1-4	many	TGTGCCACCAGCAGAGGGGCGGGCAGTTCGCAAACTAATGAAAAACTGTTTTTT	CATSRGAGSSQTNEKLFF
NA	TRBV27	TRBJ1-1	many	TGTGCCAGCAGGGACCTATTGAACACTGAAGCTTTCTTT	CASRDLLNTEAFF
NA	TRBV7-2	TRBJ1-1	many	TGTGCCAGCACCCCGAACCCAGGGAACACTGAAGCTTTCTTT	CASTPNPGNTEAFF
NA	TRBV19	TRBJ1-1	NA	TGTGCCAGTAACGCGATTGGGGACGCTGAAGCTTTCTTT	CASNAIGDAEAFF
TRBD2	TRBV27	TRBJ2-3	few	TGTGCCAGCACAGGACTAGCGGGAGCTAGCACAGATACGCAGTATTTT	CASTGLAGASTDTQYF
NA	TRBV12-3/TRBV12-4	TRBJ1-1	many	TGTGCCAGCAGTCATTCCTCCGCCCTTGCGACTGAAGCTTTCTTT	CASSHSSALATEAFF
NA	TRBV30	TRBJ2-7	many	TGTGCCTGGAGTGTTGGTCTGCCCTACGAGCAGTACTTC	CAWSVGLPYEQYF
TRBD1	TRBV28	TRBJ1-2	many	TGTGCCAGCAGCTCTCGGAGGACAGGCAGCTATGGCTACACCTTC	CASSSRRTGSYGYTF
NA	TRBV19	TRBJ1-1	many	TGTGCCAGTACCACCCTGTCAGTGTTCACTGAAGCTTTCTTT	CASTTLSVFTEAFF
NA	TRBV27	TRBJ2-7	many	TGTGCCAGCAGTCCATGGGGCTTTAGCTACGAGCAGTACTTC	CASSPWGFSYEQYF
NA	TRBV20-1	TRBJ2-7	NA	TGCAGTGCTGGGGGCCAGACAGGATTGGGGGACGAGCAGTACTTC	CSAGGQTGLGDEQYF
NA	TRBV12-3/TRBV12-4	TRBJ1-2	many	TGTGCCAGCAGCCCCCCCTGGACGGAGAACTATGGCTACACCTTC	CASSPPWTENYGYTF
NA	TRBV7-8	TRBJ2-2	few	TGTGCCAGCACCCGGACAAGTTCGAAGACCGGGGAGCTGTTTTTT	CASTRTSSKTGELFF
NA	TRBV7-3	TRBJ2-6	NA	TGTGCCAGCAGCTTAACCGGCGCGACAGTCATCTCTGGGGCCAACGTCCTGACTTTC	CASSLTGATVISGANVLTF
NA	TRBV6-2/TRBV6-3	TRBJ2-6	NA	TGTGCCAGCAGTTCCGACATAACGGGGGCCAACGTCCTGACTTTC	CASSSDITGANVLTF
NA	TRBV7-9	TRBJ2-5	many	TGTGCCAGCAGCTCGAGTGTGGGCCAAAAAGGAGAGACCCAGTACTTC	CASSSSVGQKGETQYF
NA	TRBV30	TRBJ1-5	many	TGTGCCTGGAGTTCAGAGCATCAGCCCCAGCATTTT	CAWSSEHQPQHF